Sequencing of this T cell receptor (beta chain) was carried out in a study of T-cell memory formation after mild COVID-19. Regarding the study as a whole: The study found contracting CD4+ clones mainly in CM and EM and contracting CD8+ clones in EMRA.

This clonotype has more than one count but fewer than ten. Antigen unknown. From the 5' RACE reads, TCRdb called clonotypes with MiXCR, one entry per CDR3 protein. The repertoire holds hundreds of thousands of distinct CDR3 sequences, with about a fifth as singletons. The CDR3 runs 16 residues. Deletions cut 3 bases from V and 2 bases from J, with 17 bases between. The germline gives CDR1 LNHDA, CDR2 SQIVND (reference sequence). The chain has TRBV19 and TRBJ2-7; D might be TRBD2 (5 bases). This sequence originates from an adult woman who had mild COVID-19 (a few samples of this study predate the infection). Cell type and time point are not known. What was sequenced was PBMCs or a T cell subset sorted from them (not recorded which). The CDR3 bases are TGTGCCAGTAGTATGGCAGGACGGACTTCCCCCTACGAGCAGTACTTC. As protein: CASSMAGRTSPYEQYF. The full variable domain, with the rest looked up from reference TRBV19 and TRBJ2-7, is DGGITQSPKYLFRKEGQNVTLSCEQNLNHDAMYWYRQDPGQGLRLIYYSQIVNDFQKGDIAEGYSVSREKKESFPLTVTSAQKNPTAFYLCASSMAGRTSPYEQYFGPGTRLTVT.